The entry below gives a single T cell receptor (beta chain) sequence along with its context. Under the authors' procedure: Amplification with reference gene primers provided the estimates of nucleated cell counts. Measured with immunoSEQ multiplex PCR; TCRdb has only the in-frame clones, and not every one. V and J calls and clone size come straight from that table; D and trimming were deduced from the DNA. The sample lists 100,000 to 150,000 clones, 88% occurring once. This entry comes from a study of blood T cell repertoires in COVID-19. Study-level information: The samples span acute and convalescent COVID-19 from the United States, Italy and Spain. The cDNA or gDNA used as material had been derived from T cells, B-cell-depleted T cells, or PBMCs.

The CDR3 has 16 amino acids. V was shortened by 5 bases and J by 0 bases, with 14 bases between the two germline ends. The germline CDR1 and CDR2 sequences are SGHNT and YENEEA. The source material was peripheral blood. The TCR comes from a man aged 70-80 years with active COVID-19. The chain employs TRBV11-3 and TRBJ2-1, with D perhaps TRBD2 (5 bases). CDR3 region: CASSTFSGSSYNEQFF. The CDR3 DNA reads TGTGCCAGCAGCACATTTTCGGGGAGCTCCTACAATGAGCAGTTCTTC.